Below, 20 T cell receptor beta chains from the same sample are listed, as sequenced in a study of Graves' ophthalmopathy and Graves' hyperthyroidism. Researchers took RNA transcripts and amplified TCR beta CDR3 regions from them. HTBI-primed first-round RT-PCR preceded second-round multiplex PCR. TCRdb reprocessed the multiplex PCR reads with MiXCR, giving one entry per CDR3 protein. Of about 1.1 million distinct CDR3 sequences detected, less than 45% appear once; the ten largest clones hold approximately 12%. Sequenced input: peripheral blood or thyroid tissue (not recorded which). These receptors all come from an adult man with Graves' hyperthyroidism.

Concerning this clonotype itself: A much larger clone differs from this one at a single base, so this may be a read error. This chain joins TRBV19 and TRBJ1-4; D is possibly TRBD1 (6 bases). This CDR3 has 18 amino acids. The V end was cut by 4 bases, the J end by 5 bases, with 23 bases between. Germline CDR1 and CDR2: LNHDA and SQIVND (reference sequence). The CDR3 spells CASSTSLVLGGLNEKLFF. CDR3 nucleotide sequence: TGTGCCAGTAGTACATCACTCGTTCTAGGGGGGCTGAATGAAAAACTGTTTTTT.

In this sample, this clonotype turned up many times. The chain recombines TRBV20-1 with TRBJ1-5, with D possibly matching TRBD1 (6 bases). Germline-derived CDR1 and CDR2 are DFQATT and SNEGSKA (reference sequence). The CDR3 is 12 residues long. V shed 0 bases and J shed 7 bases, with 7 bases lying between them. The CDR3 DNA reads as TGCAGTGCTAGAGAGAGGGGGCAGCCCCAGCATTTT. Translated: CSARERGQPQHF.

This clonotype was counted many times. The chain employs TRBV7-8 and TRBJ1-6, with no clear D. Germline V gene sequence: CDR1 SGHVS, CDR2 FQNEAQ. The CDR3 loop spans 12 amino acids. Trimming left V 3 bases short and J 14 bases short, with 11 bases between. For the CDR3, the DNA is TGTGCCAGCAGCTTCCCCCCCCGGGCCCTCCACTTT. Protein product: CASSFPPRALHF.

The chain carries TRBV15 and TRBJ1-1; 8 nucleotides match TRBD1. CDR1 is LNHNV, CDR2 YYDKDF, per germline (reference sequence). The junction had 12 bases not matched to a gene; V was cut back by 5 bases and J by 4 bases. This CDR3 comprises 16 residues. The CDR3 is CATSLTGAGVGTEAFF. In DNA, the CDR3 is TGTGCCACCAGCTTGACAGGGGCGGGGGTCGGCACTGAAGCTTTCTTT. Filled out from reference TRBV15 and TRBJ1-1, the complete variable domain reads DAMVIQNPRYQVTQFGKPVTLSCSQTLNHNVMYWYQQKSSQAPKLLFHYYDKDFNNEADTPDNFQSRRPNTSFCFLDIRSPGLGDTAMYLCATSLTGAGVGTEAFFGQGTRLTVV.

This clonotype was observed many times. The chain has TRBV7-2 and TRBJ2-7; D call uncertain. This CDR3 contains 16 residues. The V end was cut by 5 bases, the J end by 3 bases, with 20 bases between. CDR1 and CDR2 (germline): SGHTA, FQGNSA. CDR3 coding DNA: TGTGCCAGCAGCCCTCTGTCCCCCATACATAACTACGAGCAGTACTTC. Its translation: CASSPLSPIHNYEQYF.

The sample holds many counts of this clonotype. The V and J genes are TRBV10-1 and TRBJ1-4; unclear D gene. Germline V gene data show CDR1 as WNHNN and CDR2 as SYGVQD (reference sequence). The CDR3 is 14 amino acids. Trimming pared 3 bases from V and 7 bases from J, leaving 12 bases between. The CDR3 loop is CASSDSKLGEKLFF. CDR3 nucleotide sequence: TGCGCCAGCAGTGACAGCAAACTAGGTGAAAAACTGTTTTTT.

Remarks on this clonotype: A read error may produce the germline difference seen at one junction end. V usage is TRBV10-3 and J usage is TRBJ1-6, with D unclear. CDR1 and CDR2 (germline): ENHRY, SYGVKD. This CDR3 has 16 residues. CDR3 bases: TGTGCCAGCAGTCGACGGGAGAAGGCCGCAAATTCACCCCTCCACTTT. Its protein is CASSRREKAANSPLHF.

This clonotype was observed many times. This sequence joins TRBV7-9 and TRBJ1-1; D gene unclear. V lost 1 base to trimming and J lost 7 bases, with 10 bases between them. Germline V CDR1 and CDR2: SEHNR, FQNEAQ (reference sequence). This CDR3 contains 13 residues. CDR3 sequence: CASSLVLSGEAFF. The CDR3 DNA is TGTGCCAGCAGCTTAGTTCTCTCCGGTGAAGCTTTCTTT.

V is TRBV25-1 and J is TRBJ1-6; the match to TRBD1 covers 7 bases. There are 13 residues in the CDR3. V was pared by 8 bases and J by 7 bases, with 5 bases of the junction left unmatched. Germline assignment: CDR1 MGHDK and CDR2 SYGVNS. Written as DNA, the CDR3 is TGTGCCAGCTTGATACAGGGGAATTCACCCCTCCACTTT. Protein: CASLIQGNSPLHF.

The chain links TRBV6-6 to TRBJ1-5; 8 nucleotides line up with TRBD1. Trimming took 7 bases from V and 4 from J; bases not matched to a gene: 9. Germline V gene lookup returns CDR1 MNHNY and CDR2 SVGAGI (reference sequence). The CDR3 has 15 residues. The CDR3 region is CASIPDRGGNQPQHF. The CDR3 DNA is TGTGCCAGCATCCCCGACAGGGGTGGGAATCAGCCCCAGCATTTT.

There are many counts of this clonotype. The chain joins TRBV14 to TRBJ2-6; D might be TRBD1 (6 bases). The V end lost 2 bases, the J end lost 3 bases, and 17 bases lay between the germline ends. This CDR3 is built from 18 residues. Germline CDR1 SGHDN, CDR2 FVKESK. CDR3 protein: CASSQRLRGLYGANVLTF. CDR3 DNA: TGTGCCAGCAGCCAACGACTCAGGGGTCTATATGGGGCCAACGTCCTGACTTTC. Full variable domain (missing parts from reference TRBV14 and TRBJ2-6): EAGVTQFPSHSVIEKGQTVTLRCDPISGHDNLYWYRRVMGKEIKFLLHFVKESKQDESGMPNNRFLAERTGGTYSTLKVQPAELEDSGVYFCASSQRLRGLYGANVLTFGAGSRLTVL.

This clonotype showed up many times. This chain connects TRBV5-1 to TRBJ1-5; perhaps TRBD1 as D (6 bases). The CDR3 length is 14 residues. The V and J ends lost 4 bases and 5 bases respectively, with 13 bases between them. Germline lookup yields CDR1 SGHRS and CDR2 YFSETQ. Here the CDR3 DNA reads TGCGCCAGCAGCCAGGACAGCTCCCATCAGCCCCAGCATTTT. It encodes CASSQDSSHQPQHF.

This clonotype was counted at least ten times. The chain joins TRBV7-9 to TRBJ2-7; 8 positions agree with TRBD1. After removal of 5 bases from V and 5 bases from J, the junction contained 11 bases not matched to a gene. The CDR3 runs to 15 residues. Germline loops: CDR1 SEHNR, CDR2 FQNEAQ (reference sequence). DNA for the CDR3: TGTGCCAGCAGCGTAACAGGGGGTTCTATGGACGAGCAGTACTTC. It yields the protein CASSVTGGSMDEQYF.

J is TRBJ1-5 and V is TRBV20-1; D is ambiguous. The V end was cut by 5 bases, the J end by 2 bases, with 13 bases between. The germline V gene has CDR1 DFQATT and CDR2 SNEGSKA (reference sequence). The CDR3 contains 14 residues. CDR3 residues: CSAPIPVGNQPQHF. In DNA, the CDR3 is TGCAGTGCTCCTATCCCCGTCGGCAATCAGCCCCAGCATTTT.

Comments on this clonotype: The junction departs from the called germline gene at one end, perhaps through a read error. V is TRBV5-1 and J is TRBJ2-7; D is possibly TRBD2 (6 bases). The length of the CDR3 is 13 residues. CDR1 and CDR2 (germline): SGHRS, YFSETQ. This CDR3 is CAGSLAESYEQYF. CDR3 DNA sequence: TGCGCCGGCAGCTTAGCGGAGTCCTACGAGCAGTACTTC.

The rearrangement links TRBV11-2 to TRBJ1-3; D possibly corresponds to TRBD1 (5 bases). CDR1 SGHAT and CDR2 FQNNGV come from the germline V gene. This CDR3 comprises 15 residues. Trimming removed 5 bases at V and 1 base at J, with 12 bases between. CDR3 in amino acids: CASSPWRGSGNTIYF. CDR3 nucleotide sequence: TGTGCCAGCAGCCCCTGGCGGGGGTCTGGAAACACCATATATTTT. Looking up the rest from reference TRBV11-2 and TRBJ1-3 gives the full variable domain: EAGVAQSPRYKIIEKRQSVAFWCNPISGHATLYWYQQILGQGPKLLIQFQNNGVVDDSQLPKDRFSAERLKGVDSTLKIQPAKLEDSAVYLCASSPWRGSGNTIYFGEGSWLTVV.

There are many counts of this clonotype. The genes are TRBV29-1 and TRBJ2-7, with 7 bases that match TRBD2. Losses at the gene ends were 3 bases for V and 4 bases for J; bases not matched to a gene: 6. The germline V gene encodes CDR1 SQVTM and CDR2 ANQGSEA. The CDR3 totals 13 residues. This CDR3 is CSVEGGVPYEQYF. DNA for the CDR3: TGCAGCGTTGAGGGAGGGGTCCCTTACGAGCAGTACTTC.

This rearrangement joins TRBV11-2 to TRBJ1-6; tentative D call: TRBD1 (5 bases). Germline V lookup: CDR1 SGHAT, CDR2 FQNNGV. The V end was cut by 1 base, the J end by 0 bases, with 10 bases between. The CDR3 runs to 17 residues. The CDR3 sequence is CASSLGRGSSYNSPLHF. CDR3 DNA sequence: TGTGCCAGCAGCTTAGGGCGGGGGAGCTCCTATAATTCACCCCTCCACTTT.

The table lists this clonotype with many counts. This chain's CDR3 is CASSSRQDAGNTIYF. CDR3 nucleotide sequence: TGTGCCAGCAGCTCGCGACAGGACGCTGGAAACACCATATATTTT. This chain connects TRBV7-8 to TRBJ1-3; D is perhaps TRBD1 (6 bases). V was clipped by 4 bases and J by 2 bases, with 12 bases between them. Per germline, CDR1 SGHVS and CDR2 FQNEAQ. This CDR3 has 15 residues.

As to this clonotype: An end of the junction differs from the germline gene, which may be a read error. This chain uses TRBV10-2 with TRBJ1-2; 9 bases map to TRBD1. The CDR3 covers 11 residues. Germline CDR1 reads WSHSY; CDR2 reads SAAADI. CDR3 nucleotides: TGTGCCACCACAGGGGGCTTGGGCTACACCTTC. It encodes CATTGGLGYTF.